The 13 T cell receptor delta chains below were found in one sample sequenced in a study of γδ T cells in repeated Plasmodium falciparum infection listed by TCRdb under 2021. The protocol used for the library was multiplex PCR. Instrument on record: Illumina MiSeq. TCRdb reprocessed the public reads with the caller CATT; rows with the same DNA were merged afterwards. The table for this sample lists 70,000 to 95,000 delta-chain clones; more than 1.4% of them were counted only once. The ten largest make up roughly 8.1% of the sample. Vgamma9/Vdelta2+ and Vdelta2-negative gammadelta T cell populations were flow-sorted from peripheral blood mononuclear cells for bulk TCR repertoire analysis. Specimen: gamma-delta T cells from blood. The receptors originated from a pool of human donors (malaria-infected and uninfected, not separated).

The table lists this clone with many counts. The genes are TRDV1 and TRDJ1; D tentatively reads TRDD2 or TRDD3 (5 bases each). The V end was cut by 0 bases, the J end by 7 bases, with 21 bases between. CDR1 TSWWSYY and CDR2 QGS come from the germline V gene. The CDR3 has 17 residues. The CDR3 DNA is TGTGCTCTTGGGGAACTTCTTTCCTGGGCCAAGGTTCCTAAACTCATCTTT. Its translation: CALGELLSWAKVPKLIF.

As to this clone: This DNA translates differently at residue 7 from the TCRdb protein, which is that of a much larger clone; a read error is likely, and the protein shown is the DNA's own translation. The genes are TRDV2 and TRDJ2; no definite D call. The J gene, not given by TCRdb, was assigned here from a germline match of the nucleotide sequence. Trimming cost V 0 bases and J 4 bases, with 8 bases left between them. CDR1 GEAIGNYY and CDR2 EKD come from the germline V gene. CDR3 length: 14 amino acids. The CDR3 nucleotides are TGTGCCTGTGACACCATTGCTGGGACAGCACAACTCTTCTTT. Translated: CACDTIAGTAQLFF.

For this clone: The protein given by TCRdb reflects a much larger clone and differs at residue 8 from this DNA's translation, likely from a read error; the protein shown is the DNA's translation. The chain couples TRDV1 to TRDJ1; TRDD3 aligns across 8 bases. There are 23 residues in the CDR3. J gave up 0 bases and V 0 bases, and 24 bases lay outside the gene matches. Germline V gene sequence: CDR1 TSWWSYY, CDR2 QGS. CDR3 residues: CALGELECPTYANWGEYTDKLIF. The DNA of the CDR3 is TGTGCTCTTGGGGAACTAGAATGTCCTACGTATGCTAACTGGGGGGAGTACACCGATAAACTCATCTTT.

This clone occurred many times. The rearrangement links TRDV1 to TRDJ1, with 11 positions matching TRDD3. Matching the DNA to germline supplied the J gene, which TCRdb does not give. The CDR3 totals 22 residues. V shed 5 bases and J 3 bases; nucleotides not matched to a gene: 26. Germline assignment: CDR1 TSWWSYY and CDR2 QGS. The CDR3 DNA reads TGTGCTCTTGGGCCCGTCGAACGTTCCTACTTGGGGTGGGGGATACGCCCCGATAAACTCATCTTT. Its protein product is CALGPVERSYLGWGIRPDKLIF.

There are many counts of this clone. The translation of this DNA and the TCRdb protein of a much larger clone differ at residue 11, probably owing to a read error; the protein shown here is translated from the DNA. The rearrangement links TRDV1 to TRDJ1; 12 bases align to TRDD3. The length of the CDR3 is 21 residues. Germline CDR1 reads TSWWSYY; CDR2 reads QGS. Losses at the gene ends were 9 bases for V and 5 bases for J; bases not matched to a gene: 28. The CDR3 spells CALRVLPTIVAGGYATDKLIF. The CDR3 nucleotides are TGTGCTCTGCGGGTCCTTCCTACGATAGTAGCTGGGGGATACGCAACTGATAAACTCATCTTT.

This clone was detected many times. TCRdb's protein, taken from a much larger clone, differs from this DNA's translation at residue 6, likely owing to a read error; the protein displayed comes from the DNA. This chain uses TRDV1 with TRDJ1; D is unresolved. CDR3 length equals 18 residues. Trimming left V 3 bases short and J 0 bases short, with 20 bases between. CDR1 is TSWWSYY and CDR2 is QGS in the germline V gene. CDR3 in amino acids: CALGDLRLSSLYTDKLIF. Here the CDR3 DNA reads TGTGCTCTTGGGGATCTCCGGCTCTCCTCCCTATACACCGATAAACTCATCTTT.

Points on this clone: A read error likely explains this, since a far larger clone differs by one base. At the DNA level, this CDR3 is encoded by other sequences in the same sample as well. The rearrangement uses TRDV2 and TRDJ1; 10 positions match TRDD3. As TCRdb names no J gene, one was assigned here on the basis of a DNA match to germline. There are 18 residues in the CDR3. V was clipped by 3 bases and J by 0 bases; unmatched bases: 12. The germline V gene encodes CDR1 GEAIGNYY and CDR2 EKD. The CDR3 nucleotides read TGTGCCTGTGACTTAAGGAACGTGGGGGATACCTACACCGATAAACTCATCTTT. This encodes CACDLRNVGDTYTDKLIF.

This clone has only a few counts. This likely reflects a read error, since a far larger clone is one base away. Additional DNA sequences in this sample encode the identical CDR3. V gene TRDV3 was called; the J gene was not; TRDD3 was called by the table and not checked on the DNA. CDR3 length equals 15 residues. Germline loops: CDR1 TVYSNPD, CDR2 GDNSRS (reference sequence). In DNA form, the CDR3 reads TGTGCCTTTAGTTGGGGGATACTACTACTCGATAAACTCATCTTC. Translating gives CAFSWGILLLDKLIF.

This clone was detected many times. This chain joins TRDV1 and TRDJ1, with D perhaps TRDD2 (6 bases). Germline matching of the DNA provided the J gene here, since TCRdb leaves it blank. The CDR3 is 17 amino acids. From germline, CDR1 is TSWWSYY and CDR2 QGS. The V end lost 0 bases, the J end lost 0 bases, and 14 bases lay between the germline ends. CDR3 bases: TGTGCTCTTGGGGAACTGCTTCCTGTCCCTTACACCGATAAACTCATCTTT. Translation gives CALGELLPVPYTDKLIF.

This clone turned up a few times. A far larger clone lies a single base away; this is likely a read error. The same CDR3 can be traced to other DNA sequences in this sample. This chain links TRDV2 with TRDJ1; 8 bases match TRDD3. The J gene was not available in TCRdb and was assigned here by matching the DNA to germline segments. The CDR3 is 17 residues long. The germline V gene encodes CDR1 GEAIGNYY and CDR2 EKD. The V gene end was trimmed by 7 bases and the J gene end by 0 bases; junction bases not matched to a gene: 15. The CDR3 DNA is TGTGCCTGCGATCTCTGGGGGAGCCGTCTGTACACCGATAAACTCATCTTT. This gives the protein CACDLWGSRLYTDKLIF.

This clone was found a few times. The amino acid sequence in TCRdb belongs to a much larger clone and departs from this DNA's translation at residue 9, likely a sequencing read error; the sequence shown is translated from the DNA. J is TRDJ2 and V is TRDV1, with 10 bases fitting TRDD3. The J gene, left out of TCRdb, was set here by checking the DNA against germline. Germline V gene lookup returns CDR1 TSWWSYY and CDR2 QGS. The V gene end was trimmed by 6 bases and the J gene end by 4 bases; junction bases not matched to a gene: 11. This CDR3 region has 17 residues. The DNA of the CDR3 is TGTGCTCTTGGATTTACTGGGGGATCCCCCCCGACAGCACAACTCTTCTTT. Its protein is CALGFTGGSPPTAQLFF.

As to this clone: The protein given by TCRdb reflects a much larger clone and differs at residue 17 from this DNA's translation, likely from a read error; the protein shown is the DNA's translation. V is TRDV1 and J is TRDJ1; 12 bases match TRDD3. Germline matching of the DNA provided the J gene here, since TCRdb leaves it blank. Germline loops: CDR1 TSWWSYY, CDR2 QGS. The CDR3 sequence is 22 residues long. The junction had 27 bases not matched to a gene; V was cut back by 4 bases and J by 6 bases. CDR3 sequence reads: CALGASPIPYWGIQSSDHKLIF. The CDR3 DNA follows: TGTGCTCTTGGGGCCTCTCCAATTCCCTACTGGGGGATACAGTCCTCAGATCATAAACTCATCTTT.

Comments on this clone: The protein TCRdb gives is from a much larger clone and does not agree with this DNA's translation at residue 8, likely a read error; the protein shown here comes from the DNA. The chain couples TRDV1 to TRDJ1; possible D gene TRDD2, 5 bases. No J gene was available from TCRdb, and it was assigned here by a germline match of the DNA. The V gene's germline CDR1 is TSWWSYY and CDR2 QGS. V was cut by 4 bases and J by 0 bases, with 21 bases left in between. The CDR3 is 18 amino acids. The DNA of the CDR3 is TGTGCTCTTGGGGCCTTCTCCTGCAGGGCTGCGTACACCGATAAACTCATCTTT. Translation gives CALGAFSCRAAYTDKLIF.